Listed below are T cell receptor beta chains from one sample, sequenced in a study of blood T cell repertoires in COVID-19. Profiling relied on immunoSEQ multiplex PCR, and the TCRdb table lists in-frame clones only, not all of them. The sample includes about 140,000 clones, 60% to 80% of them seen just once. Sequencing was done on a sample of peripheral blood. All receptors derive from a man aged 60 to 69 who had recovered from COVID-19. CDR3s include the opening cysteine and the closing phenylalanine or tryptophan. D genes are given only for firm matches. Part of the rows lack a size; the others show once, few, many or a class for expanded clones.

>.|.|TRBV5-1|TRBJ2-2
CASSLERTGELFF
TGCGCCAGCAGCTTGGAGAGGACCGGGGAGCTGTTTTTT
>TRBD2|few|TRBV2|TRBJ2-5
CASSDIAGGPETQYF
TGTGCCAGCAGTGATATAGCGGGGGGGCCGGAGACCCAGTACTTC
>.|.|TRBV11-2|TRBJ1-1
CASSFFTTGHTEAFF
TGTGCCAGCAGCTTTTTTACCACAGGGCACACTGAAGCTTTCTTT
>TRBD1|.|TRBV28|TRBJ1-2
CASSSWTGEYGYTF
TGTGCCAGCAGTTCGTGGACAGGAGAGTATGGCTACACCTTC
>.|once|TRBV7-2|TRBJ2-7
CASSLAGARYEQYF
TGTGCCAGCAGCTTAGCGGGGGCACGGTACGAGCAGTACTTC
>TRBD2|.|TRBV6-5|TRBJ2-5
CASSPGLAGGAQYF
TGTGCCAGCAGCCCCGGGCTAGCGGGGGGAGCCCAGTACTTC
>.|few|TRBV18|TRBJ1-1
CASSRDSKNTEAFF
TGTGCCAGCTCACGAGATAGCAAGAACACTGAAGCTTTCTTT
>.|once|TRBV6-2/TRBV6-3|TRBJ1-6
CASSSPTPYNSPLHF
TGTGCCAGCAGTTCACCGACACCTTATAATTCACCCCTCCACTTT
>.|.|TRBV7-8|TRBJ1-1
CASSLYGGRGNTEAFF
TGTGCCAGCAGCTTATACGGGGGGAGGGGGAACACTGAAGCTTTCTTT
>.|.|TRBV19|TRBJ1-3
CASSAWQRSSGNTIYF
TGTGCCAGTAGCGCTTGGCAGCGAAGCTCTGGAAACACCATATATTTT
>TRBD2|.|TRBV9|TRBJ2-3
CASSAAGASTDTQYF
TGTGCCAGCAGCGCAGCGGGGGCTAGCACAGATACGCAGTATTTT
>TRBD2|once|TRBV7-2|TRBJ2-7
CASSLQSSGSYEQYF
TGTGCCAGCAGCTTACAGTCTAGCGGGAGTTACGAGCAGTACTTC
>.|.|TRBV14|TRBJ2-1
CASSRWDSLRLNEQFF
TGTGCCAGCAGCCGTTGGGACTCCCTCAGATTGAATGAGCAGTTCTTC
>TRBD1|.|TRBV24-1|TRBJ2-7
CATSDPGQGGYEQYF
TGTGCCACCAGTGACCCGGGACAGGGGGGCTACGAGCAGTACTTC
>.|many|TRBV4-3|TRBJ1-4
CASSQRGVGEKLFF
TGCGCCAGCAGCCAGCGGGGGGTTGGCGAAAAACTGTTTTTT
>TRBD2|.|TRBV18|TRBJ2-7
CASSPPGTSHEQYF
TGTGCCAGCTCACCGCCCGGGACTAGTCACGAGCAGTACTTC
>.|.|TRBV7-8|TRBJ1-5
CASSLELIEGGQPQHF
TGTGCCAGCAGCTTAGAACTCATCGAGGGCGGTCAGCCCCAGCATTTT